This T cell receptor beta chain was recovered during a study of T cell responses to AZD1222 COVID-19 vaccine. Study-wide findings and caveats: Every sample of the repertoires postdated the peak T cell response.

Assay used: immunoSEQ multiplex PCR; TCRdb lists only in-frame clones, some missing. The sample lists roughly 150,000 clones, 87% seen once, with about 8.9% in the top ten. This CDR3 comprises 14 residues. Per the germline V gene, CDR1 is MDHEN and CDR2 is SYDVKM. J was trimmed by 6 bases and V by 6 bases; bases with no gene match: 8. There are a few counts of this clone. Its matching antigen is unknown. Pooled together were second doses at about 4 or about 12 weeks. Sequencing was performed on peripheral blood, taken 28 days after the second AZD1222 dose. This clonotype was sampled from an adult who received the AZD1222 COVID-19 vaccine. V gene TRBV28 combines with J gene TRBJ2-7; 10 positions match TRBD2. The CDR3: CASRSTSGVFEQYF. Written as DNA, the CDR3 is TGTGCCAGCAGATCAACTAGCGGGGTTTTCGAGCAGTACTTC.